The 27 T cell receptor beta chains listed next were all sequenced from one sample in a study of blood T cell repertoires in COVID-19. Method: immunoSEQ multiplex PCR; TCRdb's copy keeps in-frame clones and lacks some. This sample carries hundreds of thousands of clones, around 88% of them seen once, and the ten largest clones take 4.3%. The specimen was peripheral blood. The receptors were gathered from a woman in her twenties or thirties with acute or convalescent COVID-19.

V gene TRBV4-1 combines with J gene TRBJ1-2; 11 bases line up with TRBD1. Trimming cost V 3 bases and J 8 bases; bases outside gene matches: 8. From germline, CDR1 is MGHRA and CDR2 YSYEKL. This CDR3 is built from 15 residues. The CDR3 DNA reads as TGCGCCAGCAGCCAGGAAGGACAGGGGGCGGGGGGCTACACCTTC. As protein: CASSQEGQGAGGYTF.

This chain joins TRBV27 and TRBJ2-2; possible D gene TRBD1, 6 bases. Germline assignment: CDR1 MNHEY and CDR2 SMNVEV (reference sequence). The CDR3 runs 14 residues. Trimming stripped 8 bases from V and 3 bases from J, with 13 bases between. This CDR3 is CASGSQGYTGELFF. CDR3 bases: TGTGCCAGCGGATCACAGGGATACACCGGGGAGCTGTTTTTT.

This chain connects TRBV5-8 to TRBJ1-1, with D unclear. CDR1 and CDR2 from the germline V gene are SGHTS and YDEGEE. V lost 0 bases and J 0 bases, leaving 18 bases between the germline ends. The CDR3 extends over 18 amino acids. The CDR3 DNA reads TGTGCCAGCAGCTTGGCCGGCGGGGTATTTCGAGTGAACACTGAAGCTTTCTTT. This codes for CASSLAGGVFRVNTEAFF.

The chain carries TRBV29-1 and TRBJ1-3, with 10 nucleotides matching TRBD1. The V segment lost 0 bases and the J segment 3 bases; nucleotides outside the gene matches: 5. There are 16 residues in the CDR3. The V gene's germline CDR1 is SQVTM and CDR2 ANQGSEA. The CDR3 here is CSVEDPWTGGGNTIYF. The CDR3 region has the DNA TGCAGCGTTGAAGATCCTTGGACAGGGGGTGGAAACACCATATATTTT.

V and J are TRBV7-2 and TRBJ1-2; tentative D call: TRBD1 (6 bases). This CDR3 comprises 14 residues. The germline gives CDR1 SGHTA, CDR2 FQGNSA. With 1 base removed from V and 6 bases from J, the gap between germline ends came to 12 bases. The CDR3 here is CASSLVRGSDGYTF. The CDR3 nucleotides read TGTGCCAGCAGCTTAGTCAGGGGCTCGGATGGCTACACCTTC.

For the CDR3, the DNA is TGTGCCAGCAGCTTGCGACGGACAGGAGTGAACACTGAAGCTTTCTTT. Amino acid sequence: CASSLRRTGVNTEAFF. The chain joins TRBV5-6 to TRBJ1-1; 7 nucleotides agree with TRBD1. Trimming cost V 1 base and J 0 bases; bases outside gene matches: 6. Per germline, CDR1 SGHDT and CDR2 YYEEEE. The CDR3 length is 16 residues.

This chain uses TRBV19 with TRBJ1-3, with a possible D match to TRBD1 (5 bases). V was shortened by 2 bases and J by 7 bases, with 12 bases between the two germline ends. There are 14 residues in the CDR3. Germline values: CDR1 LNHDA, CDR2 SQIVND (reference sequence). DNA for the CDR3: TGTGCCAGTAGTATACTGGACACCCGGAACACCATATATTTT. It yields the protein CASSILDTRNTIYF.

The CDR3 sequence: CATSDSGGVANEQFF. In DNA form, the CDR3 reads TGTGCCACCAGTGATAGCGGGGGGGTGGCTAATGAGCAGTTCTTC. The V and J genes are TRBV24-1 and TRBJ2-1; 10 bases agree with TRBD2. The CDR3 consists of 15 residues. CDR1 is KGHDR, CDR2 SFDVKD, per germline. J gave up 7 bases and V 3 bases, and 5 bases lay outside the gene matches.

The J gene is TRBJ2-7, the V gene TRBV4-1; a weak D match, TRBD1 (6 bases). V lost 0 bases and J lost 0, with 15 bases in between. CDR3 size: 17 residues. CDR1 is MGHRA and CDR2 is YSYEKL in the germline V gene. The CDR3 DNA is TGCGCCAGCAGCCAAGATTGGGGGCAGGGTGGCTCCTACGAGCAGTACTTC. Amino acids: CASSQDWGQGGSYEQYF.

This clone appeared once. This chain links TRBV2 with TRBJ1-6; 7 bases are a match to TRBD1. Per the germline V gene, CDR1 is SNHLY and CDR2 is FYNNEI. This CDR3 is built from 15 residues. V was pared by 2 bases and J by 7 bases, with 5 bases of the junction left unmatched. The CDR3 DNA is TGTGCCAGCAGTGAATCGGGACAGCCAAATTCACCCCTCCACTTT. It is translated as CASSESGQPNSPLHF.

The CDR3 coding sequence is TGCGCCAGCAGCCAAGATCCGGACTCATGGGATGAGCAGTTCTTC. Its translation: CASSQDPDSWDEQFF. V gene TRBV4-1 combines with J gene TRBJ2-1, with D maybe TRBD2 (5 bases). CDR3 length: 15 residues. The V end lost 0 bases, the J end lost 8 bases, and 14 bases lay between the germline ends. Germline values: CDR1 MGHRA, CDR2 YSYEKL.

The rearrangement uses TRBV11-2 and TRBJ1-5; a possible D gene is TRBD1 (5 bases). V lost 1 base and J 3 bases, leaving 19 bases between the germline ends. CDR3 length: 18 residues. Germline values: CDR1 SGHAT, CDR2 FQNNGV. Here the CDR3 reads CASSLAGVRRGVNQPQHF. The CDR3 bases are TGTGCCAGCAGCTTAGCGGGGGTCCGGAGGGGTGTCAATCAGCCCCAGCATTTT.

The chain uses TRBV5-6 and TRBJ2-3; 7 nucleotides agree with TRBD2. The CDR3 sequence is 15 residues long. The V gene end was trimmed by 5 bases and the J gene end by 2 bases; junction bases not matched to a gene: 8. The germline V gene encodes CDR1 SGHDT and CDR2 YYEEEE. The CDR3 region has the DNA TGTGCCAGCAGGAGTATTAGCGGGCCCACAGATACGCAGTATTTT. This sequence encodes CASRSISGPTDTQYF.

CDR3 bases: TGTGCCAGCAGCTTAACCCTAGCGGGGCGGAATGAGCAGTTCTTC. Translated: CASSLTLAGRNEQFF. V gene TRBV7-9 combines with J gene TRBJ2-1; 9 positions match TRBD2. The germline V gene encodes CDR1 SEHNR and CDR2 FQNEAQ (reference sequence). Trimming removed 2 bases from V and 7 bases from J; junction bases left unmatched: 6. This CDR3 has 15 residues.

This chain uses TRBV2 with TRBJ2-1, with 7 nucleotides matching TRBD2. V lost 3 bases to trimming and J lost 8 bases; unmatched junction nucleotides: 4. Germline-derived CDR1 and CDR2 are SNHLY and FYNNEI. This CDR3 contains 13 residues. CDR3 sequence reads: CASSDLGGDEQFF. CDR3 coding DNA: TGTGCCAGCAGTGATTTGGGGGGGGATGAGCAGTTCTTC.

The genes are TRBV5-5 and TRBJ2-5, with D perhaps matching TRBD2 (5 bases). The CDR3 runs to 16 residues. V lost 4 bases and J 5 bases, leaving 21 bases between the germline ends. Germline assignment: CDR1 SGHKS and CDR2 YYEKEE (reference sequence). The DNA for the CDR3 is TGTGCCAGCAGCGGGTCGGCAGGAGGAGGTCGGGAGACCCAGTACTTC. Amino acid sequence: CASSGSAGGGRETQYF.

The chain uses TRBV7-8 and TRBJ2-3; TRBD2 aligns across 7 bases. The CDR3 loop spans 16 amino acids. CDR1 is SGHVS, CDR2 FQNEAQ, per germline. Unmatched junction bases numbered 6, after V lost 1 base and J lost 2 bases. The DNA for the CDR3 is TGTGCCAGCAGCTTAGTTACGGGACTATCCACAGATACGCAGTATTTT. This translates into CASSLVTGLSTDTQYF. Full variable domain (remainder filled in from reference TRBV7-8 and TRBJ2-3): GAGVSQSPRYKVAKRGQDVALRCDPISGHVSLFWYQQALGQGPEFLTYFQNEAQLDKSGLPSDRFFAERPEGSVSTLKIQRTQQEDSAVYLCASSLVTGLSTDTQYFGPGTRLTVL.

The chain's CDR3 is CASRSSLRTGEWTGELFF. In DNA, the CDR3 is TGTGCCAGCAGGTCATCACTTAGGACAGGGGAATGGACCGGGGAGCTGTTTTTT. The V gene is TRBV2, the J gene TRBJ2-2, with TRBD1 matching over 9 bases. V gave up 6 bases and J gave up 5 bases; unmatched junction bases: 16. The CDR3 is 18 residues long. Per the germline V gene, CDR1 is SNHLY and CDR2 is FYNNEI.

On this clone: This specimen includes other DNA sequences encoding the same CDR3. The chain combines TRBV5-4 with TRBJ2-5; 9 nucleotides line up with TRBD1. J was trimmed by 2 bases and V by 2 bases; bases with no gene match: 1. CDR3 size: 14 residues. The germline CDR1 and CDR2 sequences are SGHNT and YYREEE (reference sequence). The CDR3 protein is CASSLGTGQETQYF. As DNA, the CDR3 is TGTGCCAGCAGCTTAGGGACAGGGCAAGAGACCCAGTACTTC. The full variable domain, completed using reference TRBV5-4 and TRBJ2-5, is ETGVTQSPTHLIKTRGQQVTLRCSSQSGHNTVSWYQQALGQGPQFIFQYYREEENGRGNFPPRFSGLQFPNYSSELNVNALELDDSALYLCASSLGTGQETQYFGPGTRLLVL.

The rearrangement links TRBV5-1 to TRBJ1-5, with TRBD1 identical over 7 bases. The V segment lost 4 bases and the J segment 4 bases; nucleotides outside the gene matches: 5. The length of the CDR3 is 14 residues. The germline CDR1 and CDR2 sequences are SGHRS and YFSETQ. The CDR3 spells CASSPGTDNQPQHF. CDR3 nucleotides: TGCGCCAGCAGCCCAGGGACAGATAATCAGCCCCAGCATTTT.

This rearrangement joins TRBV12-3 or TRBV12-4 to TRBJ1-1; D remains ambiguous. The ends were cut back, 10 bases at V and 2 bases at J, with 11 bases in the middle. CDR3 size: 12 residues. In nucleotides, the CDR3 is TGTGCCACCTCCGGAGACAACACTGAAGCTTTCTTT. Translating it yields CATSGDNTEAFF.

This rearrangement joins TRBV7-2 to TRBJ2-7, with a possible D match to TRBD2 (7 bases). Germline CDR1 and CDR2: SGHTA and FQGNSA. The CDR3 runs to 15 residues. The germline V and J ends were trimmed by 7 bases and 3 bases, with 19 bases remaining between them. The CDR3 sequence is CASTRQPRGLYEQYF. The CDR3 DNA reads TGTGCCAGCACCCGTCAACCGCGGGGGCTCTACGAGCAGTACTTC.

The rearrangement links TRBV2 to TRBJ1-1; TRBD1 might be the D (6 bases). The CDR3 consists of 13 residues. V was trimmed by 6 bases and J by 2 bases, leaving 10 bases between them. Germline CDR1 SNHLY, CDR2 FYNNEI. CDR3 region: CASRRTANTEAFF. Written as DNA, the CDR3 is TGTGCCAGCAGGAGGACAGCCAACACTGAAGCTTTCTTT.

The chain links TRBV7-2 to TRBJ2-1; D possibly corresponds to TRBD1 (6 bases). This CDR3 region has 15 residues. CDR1 is SGHTA and CDR2 is FQGNSA in the germline V gene. The V gene lost 4 bases and the J gene lost 4 bases, with 14 bases spanning the gap. CDR3 nucleotide sequence: TGTGCCAGCAGCTCCGAGGCAGGGGAATACAATGAGCAGTTCTTC. Protein: CASSSEAGEYNEQFF. The variable domain in full, with the rest retrieved from reference TRBV7-2 and TRBJ2-1, is GAGVSQSPSNKVTEKGKDVELRCDPISGHTALYWYRQSLGQGLEFLIYFQGNSAPDKSGLPSDRFSAERTGGSVSTLTIQRTQQEDSAVYLCASSSEAGEYNEQFFGPGTRLTVL.

The chain links TRBV28 to TRBJ2-5; TRBD2 aligns across 10 bases. V shed 7 bases, J shed 5 bases, and the junction held 13 bases outside the gene matches. The CDR3 loop spans 16 amino acids. Germline V gene lookup returns CDR1 MDHEN and CDR2 SYDVKM. The CDR3 reads CASTPPSSGGRETQYF. The CDR3 DNA reads as TGTGCCAGCACGCCCCCCTCTAGCGGGGGCCGGGAGACCCAGTACTTC.

In this sample, this clone turned up once. The CDR3: CASSLVSGQGGEQFF. CDR3 nucleotides: TGTGCCAGCAGCTTAGTGTCCGGACAGGGAGGTGAGCAGTTCTTC. This chain links TRBV7-2 with TRBJ2-1; TRBD1 aligns across 8 bases. The CDR3 runs 15 residues. CDR1 SGHTA and CDR2 FQGNSA come from the germline V gene. V lost 1 base to trimming and J lost 9 bases; unmatched junction nucleotides: 8.

The chain uses TRBV29-1 and TRBJ2-2; 7 nucleotides line up with TRBD1. This CDR3 is 14 amino acids long. The germline gives CDR1 SQVTM, CDR2 ANQGSEA. V lost 3 bases to trimming and J lost 7 bases; unmatched junction nucleotides: 8. The CDR3 region is CSVEDRDRGGELFF. In nucleotides, the CDR3 is TGCAGCGTTGAGGACCGGGACAGAGGCGGGGAGCTGTTTTTT.